One sample yielded the 3 T cell receptor beta chains listed below, sequenced in a study of blood T cells in healthy people across ages. Combining a sample-barcoded 5' primer with a J-beta primer mix, a second PCR ran for about 7 to 11 cycles. TCRdb reprocessed the 5' RACE reads with MiXCR, giving one entry per CDR3 protein. The sample holds over 450,000 distinct CDR3 sequences; 24% are singletons and the top ten take approximately 8.7%. The same specimen was also included in a second study, on T cells of mothers and their children.

Sequencing was carried out using blood. The receptors stem from a boy between 5 and 17 years old in good health.

V gene TRBV28 combines with J gene TRBJ1-3; 9 bases are a match to TRBD1. Germline-derived CDR1 and CDR2 are MDHEN and SYDVKM. V gave up 5 bases and J gave up 4 bases; unmatched junction bases: 6. This CDR3 contains 15 residues. The CDR3 DNA sequence: TGTGCCAGCAGTACCTGGACAGGGGTAGGAAACACCATATATTTT. Its translation is CASSTWTGVGNTIYF.

This clonotype was seen only a few times. The gene calls are TRBV20-1 and TRBJ2-5; TRBD1 is a possible D gene (6 bases). Germline V lookup: CDR1 DFQATT, CDR2 SNEGSKA (reference sequence). CDR3 length: 14 amino acids. V dropped 1 base and J dropped 1 base, with 10 bases sitting between them. The CDR3 protein is CSARVYRAQETQYF. The CDR3, as DNA: TGCAGTGCTAGAGTTTACAGGGCCCAAGAGACCCAGTACTTC.

The gene calls are TRBV7-9 and TRBJ2-5; TRBD2 agrees at 8 bases. The V gene's germline CDR1 is SEHNR and CDR2 FQNEAQ (reference sequence). V gave up 2 bases and J gave up 3 bases; unmatched junction bases: 11. The CDR3 totals 17 residues. CDR3 residues: CASSLRGGLTEKETQYF. DNA for the CDR3: TGTGCCAGCAGCTTACGGGGGGGCCTAACAGAGAAAGAGACCCAGTACTTC.